The entry below gives a single T cell receptor beta chain sequence along with its context. Some clones are missing from TCRdb's copy, which holds only in-frame ones; the method was immunoSEQ multiplex PCR. The sample records about 140,000 clones, more than 65% being singletons. Germline CDR1 and CDR2: SGHVS and FQNEAQ. J gave up 7 bases and V 2 bases, and 5 bases lay outside the gene matches. The length of the CDR3 is 16 residues. This record belongs to a study of blood T cell repertoires in COVID-19. Turning to the study itself: COVID-19 samples from acute and convalescent phases originated in the United States, Italy and Spain. T cells, B-cell-depleted T cells, or PBMCs provided the cDNA or gDNA that served as material.

Sequencing was done on a sample of peripheral blood. This sequence originates from a man in his 60s with active or convalescent COVID-19. J is TRBJ2-1 and V is TRBV7-8; TRBD2 agrees at 13 bases. CDR3 protein: CASSLSGLAGNNEQFF. CDR3 sequence (DNA): TGTGCCAGCAGCTTATCGGGACTAGCGGGGAATAATGAGCAGTTCTTC.